This T cell receptor beta chain was identified during a study of response to subunit inactivated influenza vaccine. Points from the study as a whole: The authors proposed limited new T cell recruitment per seasonal influenza vaccination.

TCRdb fed the RT-PCR reads into MiXCR, producing one record per CDR3 protein. The sample lists about 500,000 distinct CDR3 sequences, 10% to 15% occurring once. There are 17 residues in the CDR3. CDR1 and CDR2 from the germline V gene are SGHAT and FQNNGV. The ends were cut back, 1 base at V and 0 bases at J, with 12 bases in the middle. This clonotype was detected only a few times. Its specificity is not known. This rearrangement joins TRBV11-2 to TRBJ2-2, with D tentatively TRBD1 (6 bases). This TCR came from a man aged 50-59 years who received an inactivated influenza vaccine. The sample here was PBMCs from blood, taken more than 35 days after vaccination. For the CDR3, the DNA is TGTGCCAGCAGCTTAGCCCCCAGGGGACCGAACACCGGGGAGCTGTTTTTT. This encodes CASSLAPRGPNTGELFF.